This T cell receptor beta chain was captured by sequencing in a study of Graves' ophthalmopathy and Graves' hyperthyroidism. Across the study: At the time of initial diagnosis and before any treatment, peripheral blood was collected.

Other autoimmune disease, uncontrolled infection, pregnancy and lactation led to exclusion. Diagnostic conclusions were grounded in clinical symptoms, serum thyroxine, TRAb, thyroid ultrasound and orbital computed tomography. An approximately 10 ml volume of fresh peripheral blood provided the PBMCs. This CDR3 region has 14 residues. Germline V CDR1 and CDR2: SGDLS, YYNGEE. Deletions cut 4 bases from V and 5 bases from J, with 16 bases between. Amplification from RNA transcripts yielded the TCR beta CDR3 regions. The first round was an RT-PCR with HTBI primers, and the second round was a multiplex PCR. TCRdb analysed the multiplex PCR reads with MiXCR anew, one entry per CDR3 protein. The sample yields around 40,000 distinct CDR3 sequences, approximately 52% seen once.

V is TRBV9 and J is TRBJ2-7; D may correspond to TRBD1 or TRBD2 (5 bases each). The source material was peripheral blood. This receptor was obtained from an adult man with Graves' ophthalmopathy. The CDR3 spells CASSPGAGHDEQYF. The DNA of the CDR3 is TGTGCCAGCAGCCCCGGGGCAGGTCACGACGAGCAGTACTTC.